Following are 18 T cell receptor beta chains from one sample sequenced in a study of T cell responses to AZD1222 COVID-19 vaccine. Sequencing was performed with immunoSEQ multiplex PCR; in TCRdb, only in-frame clones are kept and a portion is missing. Counted here are about 100,000 clones, roughly 90% occurring once; the ten biggest clones make up about 1.8%. The source material was peripheral blood, sampled on day 0 of AZD1222 vaccination. The receptors were gathered from an adult in good health.

This clone was counted once. The CDR3 sequence is CASSPWTGRSTDTQYF. CDR3 DNA: TGTGCCAGCAGCCCATGGACAGGGAGAAGCACAGATACGCAGTATTTT. The rearrangement links TRBV2 to TRBJ2-3, with 8 bases matching TRBD1. V was pared by 6 bases and J by 0 bases, with 8 bases of the junction left unmatched. Germline CDR1 is SNHLY and CDR2 is FYNNEI. The CDR3 extends over 16 amino acids.

The V call is TRBV30, the J call TRBJ1-1, with a weak D call TRBD1 (5 bases). Germline values: CDR1 GTSNPN, CDR2 SVGIG (reference sequence). The length of the CDR3 is 16 residues. V was trimmed by 0 bases and J by 2 bases, leaving 16 bases between them. The CDR3 here is CAWSVFMAGTNTEAFF. The CDR3 DNA follows: TGTGCCTGGAGTGTATTCATGGCAGGGACTAACACTGAAGCTTTCTTT.

V usage is TRBV6-5 and J usage is TRBJ1-1; 11 bases match TRBD1. Looked up from germline, CDR1 is MNHEY and CDR2 is SVGAGI. The ends lost 7 bases at V and 5 bases at J; junction bases unmatched: 6. This CDR3 has 14 residues. For the CDR3, the DNA is TGTGCCAGCACACCGGGACAGGGGGGAACTGAAGCTTTCTTT. It specifies CASTPGQGGTEAFF.

The CDR3: CASSYGWEGQETQYF. CDR3 coding DNA: TGTGCCAGCAGTTACGGGTGGGAGGGCCAAGAGACCCAGTACTTC. The chain has TRBV6-2 or TRBV6-3 and TRBJ2-5, with 7 bases fitting TRBD2. Germline trimming cut 2 bases from V and 1 base from J; bases unmatched to any gene: 4. There are 15 residues in the CDR3. Germline CDR1 reads MNHEY; CDR2 reads SVGEGT.

This sequence joins TRBV27 and TRBJ1-5; D unresolved. V was shortened by 5 bases and J by 9 bases, with 23 bases between the two germline ends. This CDR3 is built from 16 residues. Germline lookup yields CDR1 MNHEY and CDR2 SMNVEV (reference sequence). CDR3 nucleotide sequence: TGTGCCAGCAGTCAAGGTGGGGAAGTGACCTTTGGGCCCCAGCATTTT. Amino acid sequence: CASSQGGEVTFGPQHF.

A single count supports this clone. This chain links TRBV3-1 (or the pseudogene TRBV3-2) with TRBJ1-5; D uncertain. Trimming removed 4 bases at V and 5 bases at J, with 21 bases between. Germline assignment: CDR1 LGHDT and CDR2 YNNKEL (reference sequence). This CDR3 contains 17 residues. The CDR3: CASSRVSPIWHHQPQHF. The CDR3 nucleotides read TGTGCCAGCAGCCGGGTTAGTCCCATTTGGCATCATCAGCCCCAGCATTTT.

V usage is TRBV4-1 and J usage is TRBJ1-1; 10 bases match TRBD1. This CDR3 has 15 residues. The trim removed 3 bases at V and 1 base at J, leaving 2 bases unmatched. In germline, CDR1 is MGHRA, CDR2 YSYEKL. CDR3 in DNA: TGCGCCAGCAGCCAGAGGACAGGGGGGAACACTGAAGCTTTCTTT. Translated, it gives CASSQRTGGNTEAFF.

V is TRBV4-1 and J is TRBJ1-1, with 9 bases fitting TRBD1. Germline V lookup: CDR1 MGHRA, CDR2 YSYEKL. V was clipped by 3 bases and J by 10 bases; unmatched bases: 3. The CDR3 contains 12 residues. The CDR3 loop is CASSHGTGPAFF. As DNA, the CDR3 is TGCGCCAGCAGCCACGGGACAGGGCCAGCTTTCTTT.

This chain uses TRBV6-2 or TRBV6-3 with TRBJ1-1, with 7 nucleotides matching TRBD1. This CDR3 spans 16 amino acids. V was clipped by 6 bases and J by 4 bases; unmatched bases: 14. Germline lookup yields CDR1 MNHEY and CDR2 SVGEGT. CDR3 amino acids: CASSPGTDWRGTEAFF. The CDR3 region has the DNA TGTGCCAGCAGCCCCGGGACAGATTGGAGGGGCACTGAAGCTTTCTTT.

The CDR3 sequence: CASSLGTGRGSYEQYF. The CDR3 coding sequence is TGTGCCAGTAGTTTGGGCACCGGGAGGGGCTCCTACGAGCAGTACTTC. The genes are TRBV19 and TRBJ2-7; 8 positions agree with TRBD2. V was pared by 5 bases and J by 0 bases, with 9 bases of the junction left unmatched. CDR1 and CDR2 from the germline V gene are LNHDA and SQIVND (reference sequence). The CDR3 extends over 16 amino acids.

The chain employs TRBV6-1 and TRBJ2-6; 7 bases are shared with TRBD1. Trimming cost V 4 bases and J 1 base; bases outside gene matches: 13. The CDR3 totals 19 residues. Germline lookup yields CDR1 MNHNS and CDR2 SASEGT. The CDR3 spells CASSAKGRDRPSGANVLTF. CDR3 sequence (DNA): TGTGCCAGCAGTGCCAAAGGCCGGGACAGACCTTCTGGGGCCAACGTCCTGACTTTC.

V and J are TRBV28 and TRBJ1-5; 7 bases map to TRBD1. CDR1 and CDR2 from the germline V gene are MDHEN and SYDVKM. The CDR3 is 13 residues long. Trimming cost V 6 bases and J 5 bases; bases outside gene matches: 4. The CDR3 region is CASSLRGYQPQHF. CDR3 DNA: TGTGCCAGCAGCCTCAGGGGGTATCAGCCCCAGCATTTT.

The rearrangement joins TRBV29-1 to TRBJ2-1; 8 positions agree with TRBD2. CDR1 and CDR2 (germline): SQVTM, ANQGSEA. There are 13 residues in the CDR3. Trimming cost V 7 bases and J 2 bases; bases outside gene matches: 4. Here the CDR3 reads CSAPGLAYNEQFF. The CDR3 nucleotides are TGCAGCGCCCCGGGACTAGCCTACAATGAGCAGTTCTTC.

This clone came up once. The V call is TRBV4-3, the J call TRBJ1-1; D is undetermined. The CDR3 is 16 amino acids. Germline V gives CDR1 LGHNA, CDR2 YSLEER. The V and J ends lost 0 bases and 10 bases respectively, with 21 bases between them. For the CDR3, the DNA is TGCGCCAGCAGCCAAGAGGCAAACGGTCGACGTTGGGGAGCTTTCTTT. Protein sequence: CASSQEANGRRWGAFF.

This rearrangement joins TRBV29-1 to TRBJ2-3; 8 bases line up with TRBD2. The CDR3 runs to 17 residues. V lost 6 bases to trimming and J lost 1 base; unmatched junction nucleotides: 15. The V gene's germline CDR1 is SQVTM and CDR2 ANQGSEA. The CDR3 sequence is CSVARWSGSGGTDTQYF. CDR3 nucleotide sequence: TGCAGCGTCGCGCGATGGAGCGGGAGTGGGGGCACAGATACGCAGTATTTT.

This chain joins TRBV5-4 and TRBJ1-1, with D hard to call. CDR3 length equals 14 residues. Trimming cost V 3 bases and J 1 base, with 10 bases left between them. The germline CDR1 and CDR2 sequences are SGHNT and YYREEE (reference sequence). CDR3 nucleotides: TGTGCCAGCAGCTACTTAACGGGGAACACTGAAGCTTTCTTT. Protein: CASSYLTGNTEAFF.

V gene TRBV19 combines with J gene TRBJ1-3; D perhaps matches TRBD1 (5 bases). CDR3 size: 15 residues. Germline lookup yields CDR1 LNHDA and CDR2 SQIVND (reference sequence). V was shortened by 5 bases and J by 4 bases, with 15 bases between the two germline ends. DNA for the CDR3: TGTGCCAGTAGTTCAACAGGAACATTAGGAAACACCATATATTTT. Translated: CASSSTGTLGNTIYF.

This clone showed up just a few times. CDR3 in amino acids: CASKGGDQPQHF. CDR3 sequence (DNA): TGTGCCAGCAAAGGGGGGGATCAGCCCCAGCATTTT. The chain combines TRBV27 with TRBJ1-5; TRBD1 is a possible D gene (6 bases). The CDR3 contains 12 residues. The V and J ends lost 7 bases and 5 bases respectively, with 9 bases between them. Germline V CDR1 and CDR2: MNHEY, SMNVEV (reference sequence).